This T cell receptor (beta chain) was documented in a study of CD8 T cells in ankylosing spondylitis. General study findings and limits: Disease-linked clones reportedly showed significant enrichment in matched ankylosing spondylitis synovial fluid. Seemingly distinctive of ankylosing spondylitis blood was a TCR beta motif formed by eight highly homologous variants.

With respect to this clonotype: Its antigen remains unidentified.

V was trimmed by 7 bases and J by 5 bases, leaving 7 bases between them. Looked up from germline, CDR1 is MNHEY and CDR2 is SVGAGI. This CDR3 region has 11 residues. TCRdb re-called the 5' RACE reads with MiXCR, one entry per CDR3 protein. The sample contains 150,000 to 200,000 distinct CDR3 sequences, more than 10% of which appear only once. This TCR was sampled from a male donor with ankylosing spondylitis or in good health (not recorded which). Sequencing was carried out using blood, either unsorted or a sorted T cell fraction (not recorded which). The chain recombines TRBV6-5 with TRBJ2-3; D unclear. CDR3: CASNTGDTQYF. In DNA, the CDR3 is TGTGCCAGCAATACTGGAGATACGCAGTATTTT.